The entry that follows covers one T cell receptor (beta chain) sequence. This specimen belongs to a study of blood T cell repertoires in COVID-19. TCRdb keeps only in-frame clones here, not all; method: immunoSEQ multiplex PCR. The repertoire holds some 520,000 clones, with 75% to 90% as singletons. The sequencing sample was made of peripheral blood. The sequence was obtained from a man in his late teens or twenties with COVID-19, enrolled during active disease.

This chain's CDR3 is CASSVSSYEQYF. CDR3 DNA: TGTGCCAGCAGTGTCAGCTCCTACGAGCAGTACTTC. J is TRBJ2-7 and V is TRBV25-1; the D is unclear. Deletions cut 4 bases from V and 0 bases from J, with 4 bases between. This CDR3 contains 12 residues. CDR1 MGHDK and CDR2 SYGVNS come from the germline V gene.